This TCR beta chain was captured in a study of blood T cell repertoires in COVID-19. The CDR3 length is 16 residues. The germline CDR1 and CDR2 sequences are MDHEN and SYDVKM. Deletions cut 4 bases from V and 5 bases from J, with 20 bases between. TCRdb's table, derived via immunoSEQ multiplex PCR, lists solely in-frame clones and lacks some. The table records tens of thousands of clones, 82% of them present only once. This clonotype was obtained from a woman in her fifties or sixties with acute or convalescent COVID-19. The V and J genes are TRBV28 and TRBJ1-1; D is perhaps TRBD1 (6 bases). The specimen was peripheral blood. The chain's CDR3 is CASSSLGGAVHTEAFF. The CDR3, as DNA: TGTGCCAGCAGTTCCCTGGGGGGGGCGGTTCATACTGAAGCTTTCTTT.